Below are 17 T cell receptor beta chains sequenced from a single sample in a study of blood T cell repertoires in COVID-19. Some clones are missing from TCRdb's copy, which holds only in-frame ones; the method was immunoSEQ multiplex PCR. This table has over 150,000 clones, roughly four fifths appearing once. Sequences were obtained from peripheral blood. Every receptor here comes from a human donor in a cohort sampled during active COVID-19.

The gene calls are TRBV7-9 and TRBJ2-5, with TRBD2 matching over 8 bases. This CDR3 spans 16 amino acids. The V gene end was trimmed by 4 bases and the J gene end by 0 bases; junction bases not matched to a gene: 7. Germline CDR1 is SEHNR and CDR2 is FQNEAQ (reference sequence). DNA of the CDR3: TGTGCCAGCAGCTCAAAAGCGGGGGCCAACCAAGAGACCCAGTACTTC. Translation: CASSSKAGANQETQYF.

The chain has TRBV15 and TRBJ2-1; 7 bases fit TRBD2. From germline, CDR1 is LNHNV and CDR2 YYDKDF (reference sequence). Losses at the gene ends were 3 bases for V and 7 bases for J; bases not matched to a gene: 6. The CDR3 is made up of 14 amino acids. This chain's CDR3 is CATSSSGLSNEQFF. The CDR3 DNA follows: TGTGCCACCAGCAGTAGCGGGCTCTCTAATGAGCAGTTCTTC.

The chain links TRBV3-1 (or the pseudogene TRBV3-2) to TRBJ1-1; 8 nucleotides match TRBD1. The V gene end was trimmed by 5 bases and the J gene end by 2 bases; junction bases not matched to a gene: 4. From germline, CDR1 is LGHDT and CDR2 YNNKEL (reference sequence). This CDR3 has 14 residues. CDR3 bases: TGTGCCAGCAGCAACGGACAGGGCAACACTGAAGCTTTCTTT. It encodes CASSNGQGNTEAFF.

The genes are TRBV14 and TRBJ1-6; 9 bases align to TRBD1. V lost 3 bases, J lost 5 bases, and 8 bases stayed unmatched. Germline assignment: CDR1 SGHDN and CDR2 FVKESK. This CDR3 is 17 amino acids long. CDR3 DNA sequence: TGTGCCAGCAGCCATCGCCACGGGACAGGGAATAATTCACCCCTCCACTTT. Encoded protein: CASSHRHGTGNNSPLHF.

V and J are TRBV6-4 and TRBJ2-3; maybe TRBD1 (5 bases). The V and J ends lost 2 bases and 4 bases respectively, with 16 bases between them. Germline V gene sequence: CDR1 MRHNA, CDR2 SNTAGT. The CDR3 is 16 amino acids. CDR3 nucleotides: TGTGCCAGCAGTGACGAGTCAGGGCGATTTCCAGATACGCAGTATTTT. Residues: CASSDESGRFPDTQYF.

Notes on this clone: Other DNA sequences in this sample translate to the same CDR3. V usage is TRBV7-9 and J usage is TRBJ1-1; TRBD1 matches at 8 bases. V lost 1 base, J lost 2 bases, and 6 bases stayed unmatched. The CDR3 spans 16 residues. Per germline, CDR1 SEHNR and CDR2 FQNEAQ (reference sequence). For the CDR3, the DNA is TGTGCCAGCAGCTTAGGCCAGGGGGCTAGAAACACTGAAGCTTTCTTT. Encoded protein: CASSLGQGARNTEAFF.

The chain links TRBV10-3 to TRBJ2-1; 9 bases are shared with TRBD1. Losses at the gene ends were 3 bases for V and 6 bases for J; bases not matched to a gene: 12. The CDR3 covers 17 residues. CDR1 and CDR2 from the germline V gene are ENHRY and SYGVKD. Written as DNA, the CDR3 is TGTGCCATCAGTGACCCCTCCGGACAGGGGCTCGGCAATGAGCAGTTCTTC. Amino acids: CAISDPSGQGLGNEQFF.

This clone was found once. The rearrangement joins TRBV19 to TRBJ2-1; 10 bases align to TRBD1. The length of the CDR3 is 13 residues. Germline V gene lookup returns CDR1 LNHDA and CDR2 SQIVND (reference sequence). The CDR3 coding sequence is TGTGCAACTGGGACAGGGGCCAACAATGAGCAGTTCTTC. This translates into CATGTGANNEQFF.

The rearrangement links TRBV7-9 to TRBJ1-3; TRBD1 matches at 10 bases. Germline V gene data show CDR1 as SEHNR and CDR2 as FQNEAQ (reference sequence). The CDR3 is 18 residues long. The V segment lost 0 bases and the J segment 4 bases; nucleotides outside the gene matches: 9. The DNA for the CDR3 is TGTGCCAGCAGCTTAGCGTTGGGGACAGGGGAAGTCGGAAACACCATATATTTT. This translates into CASSLALGTGEVGNTIYF.

The chain recombines TRBV7-3 with TRBJ2-2, with TRBD2 identical over 8 bases. This CDR3 is 17 amino acids long. CDR1 is SGHTA, CDR2 FQGTGA, per germline. The trim removed 5 bases at V and 2 bases at J, leaving 10 bases unmatched. The CDR3 region is CASSPRGAGDNTGELFF. The DNA of the CDR3 is TGTGCCAGCAGCCCCAGGGGAGCGGGGGATAACACCGGGGAGCTGTTTTTT. Using reference TRBV7-3 and TRBJ2-2 for the parts outside the CDR3, the full variable domain is GAGVSQTPSNKVTEKGKYVELRCDPISGHTALYWYRQSLGQGPEFLIYFQGTGAADDSGLPNDRFFAVRPEGSVSTLKIQRTERGDSAVYLCASSPRGAGDNTGELFFGEGSRLTVL.

The rearrangement uses TRBV3-1 (or the pseudogene TRBV3-2) and TRBJ1-5; the D is unclear. Germline assignment: CDR1 LGHDT and CDR2 YNNKEL (reference sequence). This CDR3 spans 13 amino acids. V lost 0 bases to trimming and J lost 8 bases, with 8 bases between them. CDR3 in amino acids: CASSQDAQEPQHF. As DNA, the CDR3 is TGTGCCAGCAGCCAAGATGCGCAGGAGCCCCAGCATTTT.

This clone was seen a few times. V gene TRBV19 combines with J gene TRBJ1-6; D gene uncertain. This CDR3 spans 17 amino acids. V was pared by 4 bases and J by 0 bases, with 13 bases between. CDR1 is LNHDA and CDR2 is SQIVND in the germline V gene (reference sequence). The CDR3 sequence: CASSSVSGSSYNSPLHF. The CDR3 DNA reads TGTGCCAGTAGTAGTGTATCGGGGAGCTCCTATAATTCACCCCTCCACTTT.

J is TRBJ1-2 and V is TRBV12-3 or TRBV12-4; D unclear. Trimming left V 0 bases short and J 5 bases short, with 4 bases between. The CDR3 is 12 amino acids. The CDR3 is CASSLASYGYTF. CDR3 sequence (DNA): TGTGCCAGCAGTTTAGCTTCGTATGGCTACACCTTC.

The chain couples TRBV27 to TRBJ2-2; D unclear. The germline V gene has CDR1 MNHEY and CDR2 SMNVEV (reference sequence). This CDR3 contains 14 residues. Trimming took 6 bases from V and 3 from J, leaving 11 bases between them. The CDR3 DNA is TGTGCCAGCAGCCAGTCCCGGGACACCGGGGAGCTGTTTTTT. It specifies CASSQSRDTGELFF.

The chain is built from TRBV21-1 and TRBJ2-3; the listed D gene, TRBD2, was not tested against the DNA. TRBV21-1 is listed as a pseudogene. CDR3 length: 18 residues. CDR3 DNA: TGTGCCAGCAGCAAAGAAGGGCGGGACGTCCTCCACACAGATACGCAGTATTTT. Translated, it gives CASSKEGRDVLHTDTQYF.

The rearrangement joins TRBV25-1 to TRBJ1-2; D uncertain. V was pared by 2 bases and J by 7 bases, with 11 bases between. Germline CDR1 is MGHDK and CDR2 is SYGVNS. The CDR3 extends over 13 amino acids. The CDR3 sequence: CASSEQVLSGYTF. The CDR3 DNA reads as TGTGCCAGCAGTGAACAAGTTTTGAGTGGCTACACCTTC.

V usage is TRBV15 and J usage is TRBJ1-1; D is possibly TRBD1 (5 bases). The CDR3 sequence is 14 residues long. Germline V gene sequence: CDR1 LNHNV, CDR2 YYDKDF (reference sequence). With 0 bases removed from V and 3 bases from J, the gap between germline ends came to 8 bases. The CDR3 sequence is CATSRDRVYTEAFF. Written as DNA, the CDR3 is TGTGCCACCAGCAGAGACAGGGTCTACACTGAAGCTTTCTTT.